These T cell receptor beta chains were read from a single sample in a study of vaccination and CD4 T cells after COVID-19. Their antigen targets remain unknown. TCRdb recomputed calls from the PCR reads with MiXCR, one row per CDR3 protein. The data hold 12,000 or so distinct CDR3 sequences, with over 55% observed a single time. The source material was CD4+ T cells from blood, cultured in vitro. The receptor source for this set is a human donor who had recovered from COVID-19. Both conserved end residues are part of each CDR3. The D gene is left open where the match is weak. Clone sizes are given selectively: once, few, many, or a class where the clone is expanded.

CASSVDPRAANSPLHF,TGTGCCAGCAGTGTGGATCCGAGGGCAGCTAATTCACCCCTCCACTTT,TRBJ1-6,16,NA,NA,TRBV2
CAWSHGTGKGSQHF,TGTGCCTGGAGTCACGGGACAGGGAAGGGGTCCCAGCATTTT,TRBJ1-5,14,NA,TRBD1,TRBV30
CASSLAGSGGHTGELFF,TGCGCCAGCAGCTTGGCGGGCAGCGGGGGTCACACCGGGGAGCTGTTTTTT,TRBJ2-2,17,NA,TRBD2,TRBV5-1
CASSHPGFSPLHF,TGTGCCAGCAGCCACCCAGGGTTTTCACCCCTCCACTTT,TRBJ1-6,13,NA,NA,TRBV11-2
CASSQGGVYNEQFF,TGTGCCAGCAGCCAGGGGGGGGTATACAATGAGCAGTTCTTC,TRBJ2-1,14,once,NA,TRBV6-9
CASRGTGQGSLLHF,TGTGCCAGCAGGGGAACAGGGCAGGGTTCACTCCTCCACTTT,TRBJ1-6,14,NA,NA,TRBV12-3/TRBV12-4
CASSEGVNPEAFF,TGCGCCAGCAGTGAGGGGGTGAACCCTGAAGCTTTCTTT,TRBJ1-1,13,NA,NA,TRBV10-2
CASSLVAGGLETQYF,TGTGCCAGCAGCTTAGTAGCGGGGGGGCTGGAGACCCAGTACTTC,TRBJ2-5,15,once,TRBD2,TRBV7-2
CASTHPTVPGELFF,TGTGCCAGCACCCACCCGACAGTCCCCGGGGAGCTGTTTTTT,TRBJ2-2,14,few,NA,TRBV6-1
CASSRPGQDYGYTF,TGTGCCAGCAGCCGACCCGGACAGGACTATGGCTACACCTTC,TRBJ1-2,14,few,TRBD1,TRBV2
CASSRDRTNTEAFF,TGTGCCAGCAGCAGGGACAGAACGAACACTGAAGCTTTCTTT,TRBJ1-1,14,NA,TRBD1,TRBV5-4
CAIQGGGLAQTETQYF,TGTGCCATACAGGGGGGGGGGCTAGCCCAGACCGAGACCCAGTACTTC,TRBJ2-5,16,NA,NA,TRBV2
CASSPRDRGQETQYF,TGTGCCAGCAGCCCCAGGGACAGGGGCCAAGAGACCCAGTACTTC,TRBJ2-5,15,NA,TRBD1,TRBV7-2
CASSRYRDLLSSGNTIYF,TGTGCCAGCAGCCGTTACAGGGATCTATTAAGCTCTGGAAACACCATATATTTT,TRBJ1-3,18,NA,NA,TRBV7-2
CASSEQVNQPQHF,TGTGCCAGTAGTGAACAGGTCAATCAGCCCCAGCATTTT,TRBJ1-5,13,NA,NA,TRBV19
CASSFRGTGGTEAFF,TGTGCCAGCAGCTTCCGCGGGACAGGGGGCACTGAAGCTTTCTTT,TRBJ1-1,15,NA,TRBD1,TRBV7-9
CASSDPHRGSYEQYF,TGTGCCAGCAGTGACCCGCACAGGGGCTCCTACGAGCAGTACTTC,TRBJ2-7,15,NA,TRBD1,TRBV6-1
CASSIQLAGGQETQYF,TGTGCCAGTAGTATCCAGCTAGCGGGGGGCCAAGAGACCCAGTACTTC,TRBJ2-5,16,NA,TRBD2,TRBV19
CASSLSQGSTEAFF,TGTGCCAGCAGTCTCAGTCAGGGGTCCACTGAAGCTTTCTTT,TRBJ1-1,14,NA,NA,TRBV2
CSAPRGEYHYNEQFF,TGCAGTGCACCGAGGGGGGAGTACCACTACAATGAGCAGTTCTTC,TRBJ2-1,15,NA,NA,TRBV20-1
CASSKDSSGGAIDTQYF,TGTGCCAGCAGCAAAGATTCCAGCGGGGGGGCTATAGATACGCAGTATTTT,TRBJ2-3,17,NA,NA,TRBV21-1
CVSWRRGFQGNTIYF,TGTGTTTCGTGGAGGCGAGGGTTCCAAGGGAACACCATATATTTT,TRBJ1-3,15,NA,NA,TRBV12-3/TRBV12-4
CASGRTGSPYEQYF,TGTGCCAGCGGGCGGACAGGGTCCCCCTACGAGCAGTACTTC,TRBJ2-7,14,NA,TRBD1,TRBV12-3/TRBV12-4
CASSLDQMDEQYF,TGTGCCAGCAGCTTAGATCAAATGGACGAGCAGTACTTC,TRBJ2-7,13,NA,NA,TRBV7-9
CASSLDRALGTEAFF,TGTGCCAGCAGCTTAGACAGGGCCTTGGGCACTGAAGCTTTCTTT,TRBJ1-1,15,few,NA,TRBV7-6